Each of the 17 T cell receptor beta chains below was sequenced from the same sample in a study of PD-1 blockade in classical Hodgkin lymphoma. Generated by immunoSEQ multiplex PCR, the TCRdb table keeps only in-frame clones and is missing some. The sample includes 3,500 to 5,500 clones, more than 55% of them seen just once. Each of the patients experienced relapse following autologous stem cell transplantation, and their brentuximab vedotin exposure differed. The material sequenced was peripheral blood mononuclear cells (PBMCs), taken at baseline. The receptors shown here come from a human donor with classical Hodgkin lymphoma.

CDR3 coding DNA: TGCGCCAGCAGCCAAGGTGGGGGAACAGGGTACGAAAACATTCAGTACTTC. Translation: CASSQGGGTGYENIQYF. This sequence joins TRBV4-3 and TRBJ2-4; a possible D gene is TRBD1 (6 bases). V was trimmed by 1 base and J by 5 bases, leaving 18 bases between them. This CDR3 has 17 amino acids. Germline V CDR1 and CDR2: LGHNA, YSLEER.

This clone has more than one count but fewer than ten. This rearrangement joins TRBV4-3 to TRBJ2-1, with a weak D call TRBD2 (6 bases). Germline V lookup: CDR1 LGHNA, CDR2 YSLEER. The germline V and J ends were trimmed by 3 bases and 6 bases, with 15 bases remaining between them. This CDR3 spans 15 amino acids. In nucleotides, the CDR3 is TGCGCCAGCAGCCAGATACTAGCTCCGGGCAATGAGCAGTTCTTC. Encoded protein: CASSQILAPGNEQFF.

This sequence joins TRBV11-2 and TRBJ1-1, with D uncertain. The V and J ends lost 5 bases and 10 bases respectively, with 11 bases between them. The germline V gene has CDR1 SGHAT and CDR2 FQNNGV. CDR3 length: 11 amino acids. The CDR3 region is CASSPGHGAFF. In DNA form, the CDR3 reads TGTGCCAGCAGCCCTGGCCACGGAGCTTTCTTT.

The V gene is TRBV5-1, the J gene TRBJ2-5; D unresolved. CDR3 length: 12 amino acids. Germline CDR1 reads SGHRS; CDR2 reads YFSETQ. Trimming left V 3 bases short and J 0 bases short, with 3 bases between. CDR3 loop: CASSSYQETQYF. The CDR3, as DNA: TGCGCCAGCAGCTCGTACCAAGAGACCCAGTACTTC. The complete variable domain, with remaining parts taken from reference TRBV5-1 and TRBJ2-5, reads KAGVTQTPRYLIKTRGQQVTLSCSPISGHRSVSWYQQTPGQGLQFLFEYFSETQRNKGNFPGRFSGRQFSNSRSEMNVSTLELGDSALYLCASSSYQETQYFGPGTRLLVL.

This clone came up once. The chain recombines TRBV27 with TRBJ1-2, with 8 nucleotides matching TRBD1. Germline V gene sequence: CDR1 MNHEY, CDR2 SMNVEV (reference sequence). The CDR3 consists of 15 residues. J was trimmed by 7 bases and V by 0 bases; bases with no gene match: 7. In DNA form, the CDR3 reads TGTGCCAGCAGTTTATCGGGTACAGGGGGTCTTGGCTACACCTTC. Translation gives CASSLSGTGGLGYTF.

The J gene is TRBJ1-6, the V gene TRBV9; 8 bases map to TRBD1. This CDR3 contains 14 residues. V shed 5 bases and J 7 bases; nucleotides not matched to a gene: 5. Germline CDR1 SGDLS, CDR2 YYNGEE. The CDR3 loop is CASRQGVINSPLHF. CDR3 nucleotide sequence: TGTGCCAGCAGACAGGGGGTGATAAATTCACCCCTCCACTTT.

This CDR3 is CSVEGRGQAYEQYF. Here the CDR3 DNA reads TGCAGCGTTGAGGGCAGGGGACAGGCCTACGAGCAGTACTTC. The J gene is TRBJ2-7, the V gene TRBV29-1; 8 bases align to TRBD1. Trimming cost V 3 bases and J 2 bases; bases outside gene matches: 6. The germline V gene has CDR1 SQVTM and CDR2 ANQGSEA. This CDR3 comprises 14 residues.

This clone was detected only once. CDR3 sequence reads: CASSVVSGEAFF. CDR3 in DNA: TGTGCCAGCAGCGTAGTCAGTGGTGAAGCTTTCTTT. The rearrangement uses TRBV9 and TRBJ1-1; D call uncertain. The germline CDR1 and CDR2 sequences are SGDLS and YYNGEE. The CDR3 has 12 amino acids. Trimming took off 0 bases at V and 7 bases at J, with 7 bases between the two ends.

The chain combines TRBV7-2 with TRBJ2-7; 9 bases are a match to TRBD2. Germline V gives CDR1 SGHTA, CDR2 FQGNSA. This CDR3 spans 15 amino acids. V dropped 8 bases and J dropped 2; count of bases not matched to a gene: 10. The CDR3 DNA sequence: TGTGCCAGCGGTTCTCAGGGCGGGGGGGCCTACGAGCAGTACTTC. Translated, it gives CASGSQGGGAYEQYF.

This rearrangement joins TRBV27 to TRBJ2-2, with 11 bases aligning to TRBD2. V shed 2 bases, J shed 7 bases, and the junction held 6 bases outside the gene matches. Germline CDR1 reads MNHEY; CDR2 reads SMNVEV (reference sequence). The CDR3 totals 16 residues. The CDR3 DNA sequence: TGTGCCAGCAGTTTAATAGCGGGAGGGCTGGGCGGGGAGCTGTTTTTT. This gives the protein CASSLIAGGLGGELFF.

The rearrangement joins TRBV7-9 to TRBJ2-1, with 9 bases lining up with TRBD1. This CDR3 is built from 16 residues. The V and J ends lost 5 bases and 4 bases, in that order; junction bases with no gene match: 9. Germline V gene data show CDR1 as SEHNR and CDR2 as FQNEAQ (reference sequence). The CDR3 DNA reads TGTGCCAGCAGCCGGGACAGGGCCGAAGTGTACAATGAGCAGTTCTTC. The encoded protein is CASSRDRAEVYNEQFF.

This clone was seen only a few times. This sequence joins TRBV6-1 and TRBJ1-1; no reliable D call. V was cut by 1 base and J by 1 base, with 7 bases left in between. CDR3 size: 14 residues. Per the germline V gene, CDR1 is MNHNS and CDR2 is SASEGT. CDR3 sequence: CASSEGLRNTEAFF. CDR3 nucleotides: TGTGCCAGCAGTGAAGGGCTCCGGAACACTGAAGCTTTCTTT.

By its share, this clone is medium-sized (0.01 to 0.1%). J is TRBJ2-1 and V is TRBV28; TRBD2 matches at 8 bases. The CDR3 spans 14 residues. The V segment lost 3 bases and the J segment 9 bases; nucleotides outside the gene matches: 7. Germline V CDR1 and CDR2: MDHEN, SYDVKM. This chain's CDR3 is CASSLGLVGAEQFF. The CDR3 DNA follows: TGTGCCAGCAGTTTGGGACTAGTGGGGGCTGAGCAGTTCTTC.

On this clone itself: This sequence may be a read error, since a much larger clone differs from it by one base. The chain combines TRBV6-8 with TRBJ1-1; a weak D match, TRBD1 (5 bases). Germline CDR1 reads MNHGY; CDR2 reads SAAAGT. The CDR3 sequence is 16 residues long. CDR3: CATSYPGGGWVTEAFF. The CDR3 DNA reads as TGTGCCACCAGTTACCCCGGGGGGGGGTGGGTCACTGAAGCTTTCTTT.

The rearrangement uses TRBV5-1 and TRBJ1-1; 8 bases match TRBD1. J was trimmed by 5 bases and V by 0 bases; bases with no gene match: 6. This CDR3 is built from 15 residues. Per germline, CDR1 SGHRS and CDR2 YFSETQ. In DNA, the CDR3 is TGCGCCAGCAGCTTGGCGGTCAGGGGGCTTACTGAAGCTTTCTTT. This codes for CASSLAVRGLTEAFF.

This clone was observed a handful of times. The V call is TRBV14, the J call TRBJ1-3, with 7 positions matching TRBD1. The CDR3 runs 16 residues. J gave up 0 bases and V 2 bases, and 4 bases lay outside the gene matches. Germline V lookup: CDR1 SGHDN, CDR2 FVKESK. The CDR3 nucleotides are TGTGCCAGCAGCCAAACGACAGGGATCTCTGGAAACACCATATATTTT. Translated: CASSQTTGISGNTIYF.

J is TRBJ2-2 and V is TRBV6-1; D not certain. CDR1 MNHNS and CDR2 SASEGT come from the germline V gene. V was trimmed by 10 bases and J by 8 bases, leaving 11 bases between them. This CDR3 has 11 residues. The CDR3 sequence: CATKPSGELFF. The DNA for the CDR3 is TGTGCCACAAAGCCGTCAGGGGAGCTGTTTTTT.